This T cell receptor beta chain originates from a study of regulatory T cells in long-lasting Graves disease. About the study: For a period under 3 months, newly diagnosed Graves' patients had taken antithyroid drugs.

Germline V gives CDR1 MDHEN, CDR2 SYDVKM. Trimming took 3 bases from V and 3 from J; bases not matched to a gene: 3. This CDR3 spans 15 amino acids. Time point here: newly diagnosed GD, antithyroid drugs for less than 3 months. RNA from PBMCs was the source of the TCR library. In this sample, this clonotype turned up a few times. Its antigen is still unknown. Both iRepertoire HTBI primers and Arm-PCR of CDR3 regions were used to build the TCR beta libraries. TCRdb re-called the multiplex PCR reads with MiXCR, one entry per CDR3 protein. The sample has 350,000 to 550,000 distinct CDR3 sequences, 12% to 15% seen once. Broader study findings: Persistent Graves' cases showed lower TCR diversity than newly diagnosed cases. It is possible that accuracy was reduced by the small size of the sample.

This sample was shared with a second study, whose subject was T cells in Graves' hyperthyroidism and ophthalmopathy.

This clonotype was sampled from a woman between 45 and 65 years old with Graves disease. The chain has TRBV28 and TRBJ2-3; 10 bases line up with TRBD1. The starting material was peripheral blood mononuclear cells (PBMCs), obtained at new diagnosis, from a patient treated with antithyroid drugs. The CDR3 DNA reads as TGTGCCAGCAGTTTCACGGGACAGGGGACAGATACGCAGTATTTT. Translation: CASSFTGQGTDTQYF.